The rows below give T cell receptor beta chains drawn from one sample of a study of shared clonotypes between healthy human individuals. The assay was immunoSEQ multiplex PCR, and TCRdb's table has in-frame clones only and misses some. Of fewer than 3 million clones in the sample, 80% to 95% were seen once. The sample was naive CD4+ T cells from PBMCs. Receptors originate from a man in his late teens or twenties in good health. Some clones in this sample may be carry-over from other donors' samples. CDR3s include the opening cysteine and the closing phenylalanine or tryptophan. The D gene is left open where the match is weak. Size tells how often a clone was seen (once, few, many) or the class of an expanded clone, and some rows leave it out.

size	V	J	D	length	CDR3	DNA
NA	TRBV10-1	TRBJ2-1	NA	13	CASSESVYNEQFF	TGCGCCAGCAGTGAGTCGGTCTACAATGAGCAGTTCTTC
NA	TRBV11-3	TRBJ2-1	TRBD2	15	CASSPGRAPRNEQFF	TGTGCCAGCAGCCCCGGGAGGGCTCCGAGGAATGAGCAGTTCTTC
NA	TRBV27	TRBJ2-1	NA	16	CASSFRLRESSYEQFF	TGTGCCAGCAGTTTTCGACTTCGGGAGTCCTCCTATGAGCAGTTCTTC
NA	TRBV9	TRBJ2-3	NA	13	CASSVEGRDTQYF	TGTGCCAGCAGCGTAGAGGGCCGAGATACGCAGTATTTT
NA	TRBV5-4	TRBJ2-4	TRBD2	18	CASSLGLAGELAKNIQYF	TGTGCCAGCAGCTTGGGGCTAGCGGGAGAACTAGCCAAAAACATTCAGTACTTC
once	TRBV5-6	TRBJ2-3	TRBD1	17	CASSSLQGALTTDTQYF	TGTGCCAGCAGCTCATTACAGGGGGCGCTTACGACAGATACGCAGTATTTT
NA	TRBV10-3	TRBJ2-2	TRBD2	18	CAISEGGLAGGNTGELFF	TGTGCCATCAGTGAGGGGGGACTAGCGGGAGGCAACACCGGGGAGCTGTTTTTT
once	TRBV6-1	TRBJ2-4	NA	14	CASRGTGLSNIQYF	TGTGCCAGCAGGGGGACGGGATTATCGAACATTCAGTACTTC
NA	TRBV19	TRBJ1-2	NA	16	CASSIDLGRTNYGYTF	TGTGCCAGTAGTATAGATCTCGGACGGACTAACTATGGCTACACCTTC
NA	TRBV7-2	TRBJ2-7	TRBD2	16	CASSFLSGIRVMEQYF	TGTGCCAGCAGCTTCCTTAGCGGGATTAGAGTCATGGAGCAGTACTTC
NA	TRBV18	TRBJ1-1	NA	14	CASSPPGGNTEAFF	TGTGCCAGCTCACCCCCGGGCGGGAACACTGAAGCTTTCTTT
few	TRBV18	TRBJ1-3	NA	17	CASSPRAQTGSGNTIYF	TGTGCCAGCTCACCACGGGCACAAACAGGGTCTGGAAACACCATATATTTT
NA	TRBV28	TRBJ2-7	NA	12	CASSRPGTEQYF	TGTGCCAGCAGTCGGCCAGGGACCGAGCAGTACTTC
NA	TRBV5-1	TRBJ2-6	TRBD1	16	CASSRVQGAGANVLTF	TGCGCCAGCAGCCGAGTACAGGGGGCTGGGGCCAACGTCCTGACTTTC
NA	TRBV28	TRBJ1-3	NA	15	CASSSTLTAGNTIYF	TGTGCCAGCAGTTCCACGTTGACAGCTGGAAACACCATATATTTT
once	TRBV6-5	TRBJ2-1	NA	13	CASSRTTYNEQFF	TGTGCCAGCAGTAGGACCACCTACAATGAGCAGTTCTTC
NA	TRBV6-1	TRBJ1-6	NA	17	CASSEGNLGTSPPPLHF	TGTGCCAGCAGTGAAGGGAACCTCGGGACCTCGCCGCCACCCCTCCACTTT
once	TRBV10-3	TRBJ1-3	NA	15	CAIAGQLNSGNTIYF	TGTGCCATCGCTGGACAGCTGAACTCTGGAAACACCATATATTTT
NA	TRBV6-5	TRBJ2-1	TRBD2	15	CASSPGLASYNEQFF	TGTGCCAGCAGTCCCGGACTAGCGAGCTACAATGAGCAGTTCTTC
NA	TRBV6-5	TRBJ2-5	TRBD1	13	CATAGQGRETQYF	TGTGCCACCGCAGGACAGGGGCGAGAGACCCAGTACTTC
NA	TRBV29-1	TRBJ1-3	NA	14	CSVNSGGSGNTIYF	TGCAGCGTTAACAGCGGAGGCTCTGGAAACACCATATATTTT
NA	TRBV5-8	TRBJ1-5	TRBD1	15	CASSTGTGRNQPQHF	TGTGCCAGTTCAACCGGGACAGGTCGAAATCAGCCCCAGCATTTT
NA	TRBV7-2	TRBJ2-7	TRBD1	15	CASSLAGTGSDEQYF	TGTGCCAGCAGCTTAGCCGGGACAGGGTCTGACGAGCAGTACTTC
NA	TRBV28	TRBJ2-7	NA	14	CASSFGGARDEQYF	TGTGCCAGCAGTTTCGGCGGGGCAAGAGACGAGCAGTACTTC
NA	TRBV19	TRBJ2-1	TRBD2	16	CASSSLRLAGDDEQFF	TGTGCCAGTAGTTCCCTCAGACTAGCGGGAGACGATGAGCAGTTCTTC
NA	TRBV30	TRBJ2-3	TRBD2	14	CAWSVLASTDTQYF	TGTGCCTGGAGTGTACTAGCGAGCACAGATACGCAGTATTTT
NA	TRBV5-6	TRBJ2-1	NA	11	CASSFGGRPFF	TGTGCCAGCAGCTTCGGTGGGAGACCTTTCTTC
NA	TRBV6-1	TRBJ2-5	NA	14	CASKIADSAETQYF	TGTGCCAGCAAGATCGCGGATAGTGCGGAGACCCAGTACTTC
NA	TRBV10-3	TRBJ1-5	TRBD1	14	CATKETGVGQPQHF	TGTGCCACCAAGGAGACAGGGGTTGGTCAGCCCCAGCATTTT
NA	TRBV6-1	TRBJ1-3	NA	12	CASIGQGNTIYF	TGTGCCAGCATCGGACAGGGAAACACCATATATTTT
NA	TRBV6-7	TRBJ1-5	NA	16	CARSYSAGCGNQPQHF	TGTGCCAGAAGTTACTCGGCGGGGTGCGGCAATCAGCCCCAGCATTTT
NA	TRBV7-6	TRBJ1-2	NA	16	CASSLARGARSYGYTF	TGTGCCAGCAGCTTAGCGCGGGGGGCGCGGAGCTATGGCTACACCTTC
NA	TRBV5-1	TRBJ2-5	NA	14	CASSNPTGVETQYF	TGCGCCAGCAGCAATCCGACAGGAGTGGAGACCCAGTACTTC
NA	TRBV9	TRBJ2-1	TRBD1	14	CASSVAGGVYEQFF	TGTGCCAGCAGCGTAGCAGGGGGCGTCTATGAGCAGTTCTTC
NA	TRBV9	TRBJ2-2	NA	13	CASSAHITGELFF	TGTGCCAGCAGCGCCCATATCACCGGGGAGCTGTTTTTT
NA	TRBV5-1	TRBJ1-1	NA	14	CASSLEGGGTEAFF	TGCGCCAGCAGCTTGGAGGGGGGCGGCACTGAAGCTTTCTTT
NA	TRBV28	TRBJ2-1	NA	17	CASRPSGRTLGEDEQFF	TGTGCCAGCAGACCCTCCGGGCGGACTCTGGGAGAGGATGAGCAGTTCTTC
NA	TRBV4-2	TRBJ1-2	TRBD1	16	CASSHRDRGANYGYTF	TGTGCCAGCAGCCACCGGGACAGGGGAGCTAACTATGGCTACACCTTC
NA	TRBV5-1	TRBJ2-5	NA	14	CASSSLTGRETQYF	TGCGCCAGCAGCTCACTTACAGGGAGGGAGACCCAGTACTTC
NA	TRBV10-2	TRBJ2-1	NA	11	CASSNFNEQFF	TGCGCCAGCAGCAACTTCAATGAGCAGTTCTTC
NA	TRBV14	TRBJ2-4	TRBD2	18	CASSQRLSSRTSGNIQYF	TGTGCCAGCAGCCAAAGGCTCTCAAGTCGGACTAGCGGAAACATTCAGTACTTC
NA	TRBV9	TRBJ2-1	NA	14	CASSVVFGGDEQFF	TGTGCCAGCAGCGTAGTTTTCGGCGGTGATGAGCAGTTCTTC
NA	TRBV28	TRBJ1-5	NA	14	CASSLWGGNQPQHF	TGTGCCAGCAGTTTATGGGGCGGCAATCAGCCCCAGCATTTT
NA	TRBV9	TRBJ1-2	NA	15	CASSAGAVVVYGYTF	TGTGCCAGCAGCGCGGGGGCCGTTGTAGTCTATGGCTACACCTTC
NA	TRBV18	TRBJ1-2	TRBD1	15	CASSPGQGEGIGYTF	TGTGCCAGCTCACCAGGACAGGGGGAAGGAATCGGCTACACCTTC
NA	TRBV19	TRBJ2-1	TRBD2	19	CASSTPPGTSGSFYNEQFF	TGTGCCAGTAGTACCCCCCCCGGGACTAGCGGGAGTTTCTACAATGAGCAGTTCTTC
NA	TRBV5-5	TRBJ2-1	TRBD1	12	CASSSRTGRWFF	TGTGCCAGCAGCTCCCGGACAGGGAGGTGGTTCTTC
NA	TRBV28	TRBJ2-3	NA	15	CASSGPEGRTDTQYF	TGTGCCAGCAGTGGCCCCGAGGGGAGGACAGATACGCAGTATTTT
NA	TRBV19	TRBJ1-4	NA	17	CASSSPPPWNYGEKLFF	TGTGCCAGTAGTTCGCCCCCACCTTGGAACTACGGTGAAAAACTGTTTTTT
NA	TRBV19	TRBJ1-2	NA	14	CASSLGGISYGYTF	TGTGCCAGCAGCCTGGGGGGCATAAGCTATGGCTACACCTTC
NA	TRBV28	TRBJ1-2	NA	13	CASSLFTDYGYTF	TGTGCCAGCAGTTTGTTCACGGACTATGGCTACACCTTC
NA	TRBV2	TRBJ1-4	TRBD1	16	CASSATSRTGGEKLFF	TGTGCCAGCAGTGCCACCTCTAGGACAGGGGGTGAAAAACTGTTTTTT